The 14 T cell receptor beta chains below come from one sample, sequenced in a study of CD8+ T cells in alopecia areata. RNA extraction was followed by reverse transcription into cDNA, which acted as the sequencing template. TCRdb's copy holds only in-frame clones and misses some; the assay was immunoSEQ multiplex PCR. The sample shows tens of thousands of clones, 45% to 50% of them seen only once. The starting material was CD8+ T cells sorted from blood, obtained at week 0. All receptors derive from a human donor with alopecia areata.

The chain uses TRBV4-1 and TRBJ1-1; a possible D gene is TRBD1 (6 bases). V lost 0 bases and J lost 11, with 19 bases in between. CDR3 length: 15 residues. Germline V gives CDR1 MGHRA, CDR2 YSYEKL. CDR3 bases: TGCGCCAGCAGCCAAGATATCGGAACAGGGAGCTTGGCTTTCTTT. Protein: CASSQDIGTGSLAFF.

This clone was detected only a few times. The sample holds other DNA sequences that translate to the same CDR3. J is TRBJ2-6 and V is TRBV30; D uncertain. Trimming took off 0 bases at V and 1 base at J, with 4 bases between the two ends. The germline V gene has CDR1 GTSNPN and CDR2 SVGIG (reference sequence). CDR3 length equals 14 residues. For the CDR3, the DNA is TGTGCCTGGAGTGTGGGGTCTGGGGCCAACGTCCTGACTTTC. This codes for CAWSVGSGANVLTF.

The chain uses TRBV6-4 and TRBJ2-1; TRBD2 is a possible D gene (5 bases). Per germline, CDR1 MRHNA and CDR2 SNTAGT. The V end was cut by 2 bases, the J end by 10 bases, with 9 bases between. The CDR3 consists of 12 residues. This CDR3 is CASSDVPGEQFF. CDR3 nucleotide sequence: TGTGCCAGCAGTGACGTTCCGGGAGAGCAGTTCTTC.

This chain joins TRBV5-4 and TRBJ1-5; D not certain. CDR1 is SGHNT and CDR2 is YYREEE in the germline V gene (reference sequence). CDR3 length equals 12 residues. The V end lost 2 bases, the J end lost 5 bases, and 5 bases lay between the germline ends. CDR3 DNA: TGTGCCAGCAGCTTAAATGATCAGCCCCAGCATTTT. Its protein is CASSLNDQPQHF.

For the CDR3, the DNA is TGTGCCAGCAGTACCCGGGACAGGGTGGGCGAGGAGCTGTTTTTT. It encodes CASSTRDRVGEELFF. V usage is TRBV27 and J usage is TRBJ2-2; 9 nucleotides agree with TRBD1. J lost 10 bases, V lost 5 bases, and 11 bases had no gene match. CDR1 is MNHEY and CDR2 is SMNVEV in the germline V gene (reference sequence). The CDR3 is made up of 15 amino acids.

This clone was recorded once. The chain joins TRBV2 to TRBJ2-1; the match to TRBD2 covers 10 bases. The CDR3 loop spans 15 amino acids. The germline CDR1 and CDR2 sequences are SNHLY and FYNNEI. Unmatched junction bases numbered 6, after V lost 6 bases and J lost 4 bases. CDR3 nucleotide sequence: TGTGCCAGCAGCTGGACTAGCGGAACGTACAATGAGCAGTTCTTC. It is translated as CASSWTSGTYNEQFF. The whole variable domain, remainder taken from reference TRBV2 and TRBJ2-1, is EPEVTQTPSHQVTQMGQEVILRCVPISNHLYFYWYRQILGQKVEFLVSFYNNEISEKSEIFDDQFSVERPDGSNFTLKIRSTKLEDSAMYFCASSWTSGTYNEQFFGPGTRLTVL.

This chain joins TRBV9 and TRBJ2-5; D is perhaps TRBD2 (5 bases). CDR1 is SGDLS and CDR2 is YYNGEE in the germline V gene. Trimming cost V 3 bases and J 5 bases, with 5 bases left between them. The CDR3 covers 11 residues. This chain's CDR3 is CASSAGETQYF. The CDR3 nucleotides read TGTGCCAGCAGCGCGGGGGAGACCCAGTACTTC.

The rearrangement links TRBV28 to TRBJ2-3; TRBD1 aligns across 7 bases. Germline-derived CDR1 and CDR2 are MDHEN and SYDVKM. The CDR3 sequence is 13 residues long. With V trimmed by 6 bases and J by 4 bases, 4 bases remained unmatched. CDR3 loop: CASRSRGPDTQYF. The CDR3 DNA is TGTGCCAGCAGATCTAGGGGGCCAGATACGCAGTATTTT.

The chain links TRBV6-5 to TRBJ2-4; 8 bases align to TRBD1. Germline V gives CDR1 MNHEY, CDR2 SVGAGI. V lost 2 bases and J lost 8; bases outside the gene matches: 5. The CDR3 sequence is 14 residues long. CDR3 loop: CASSYTDRGDIQYF. The CDR3 DNA reads TGTGCCAGCAGTTACACAGACAGGGGCGACATTCAGTACTTC.

This sequence joins TRBV29-1 and TRBJ1-5; 8 bases fit TRBD1. This CDR3 is built from 14 residues. The germline CDR1 and CDR2 sequences are SQVTM and ANQGSEA. Trimming took 4 bases from V and 4 from J; bases not matched to a gene: 6. The CDR3 here is CSVVWGQENQPQHF. CDR3 bases: TGCAGCGTTGTGTGGGGACAGGAAAATCAGCCCCAGCATTTT.

The chain employs TRBV11-2 and TRBJ2-5, with 10 positions matching TRBD2. Germline V gives CDR1 SGHAT, CDR2 FQNNGV. CDR3 length: 13 amino acids. The V gene end was trimmed by 5 bases and the J gene end by 6 bases; junction bases not matched to a gene: 3. CDR3 nucleotide sequence: TGTGCCAGCAGCCCAACTAGCGGGAAGACCCAGTACTTC. Translated, it gives CASSPTSGKTQYF. The entire variable domain, with the rest obtained from reference TRBV11-2 and TRBJ2-5, is as follows: EAGVAQSPRYKIIEKRQSVAFWCNPISGHATLYWYQQILGQGPKLLIQFQNNGVVDDSQLPKDRFSAERLKGVDSTLKIQPAKLEDSAVYLCASSPTSGKTQYFGPGTRLLVL.

The rearrangement uses TRBV21-1 and TRBJ2-7; no DNA check was done on the table's D call, TRBD1. TRBV21-1 constitutes a pseudogene. This CDR3 spans 16 amino acids. CDR3 DNA: TGTGCCAGCAGCCCACGGCGTGAAGGGGGAAGCTACGAGCAGTACTTC. Translated, it gives CASSPRREGGSYEQYF.

The rearrangement links TRBV15 to TRBJ2-7; 8 nucleotides agree with TRBD2. This CDR3 comprises 15 residues. CDR1 is LNHNV and CDR2 is YYDKDF in the germline V gene (reference sequence). With 6 bases clipped from V and 2 bases from J, the junction kept 9 bases outside the gene matches. The CDR3 region is CATSTSGRGAYEQYF. CDR3 nucleotide sequence: TGTGCCACCAGTACCAGCGGGAGAGGAGCCTACGAGCAGTACTTC.

In this sample, this clone turned up once. The rearrangement joins TRBV7-9 to TRBJ2-7; the D is unclear. Between the trimmed V and J ends, which lost 2 bases and 3 bases, there was a span of 5 bases. The CDR3 contains 12 residues. Germline lookup yields CDR1 SEHNR and CDR2 FQNEAQ (reference sequence). CDR3: CASSLIGYEQYF. The CDR3 bases are TGTGCCAGCAGCTTAATAGGCTACGAGCAGTACTTC.